This T cell receptor (beta chain) was profiled in a study of shared clonotypes between healthy human individuals. Turning to the study itself: CD4 naive and CD4 memory each took three plates per donor, while CD8 naive took two and CD8 memory one.

Every subset had its genomic DNA shared out evenly among several immunoSEQ plates. The assay was immunoSEQ multiplex PCR, and TCRdb's table has in-frame clones only and misses some. The sample holds fewer than 1.6 million clones, just under 99% seen once. The V and J ends lost 8 bases and 1 base respectively, with 11 bases between them. Germline values: CDR1 MNHNS, CDR2 SASEGT. This CDR3 contains 13 residues. The chain links TRBV6-1 to TRBJ1-1, with no clear D. Sample: naive CD4+ T cells sorted from blood. As for subset: CD45RA+ positively selected. This receptor was obtained from a man in his thirties or forties in good health. The CDR3, as DNA: TGTGCCAGCTCAACAGACCCGAACACTGAAGCTTTCTTT. Amino acids: CASSTDPNTEAFF.